This T cell receptor (beta chain) was recorded in a study of CD8+CD57+ T cells in acquired aplastic anemia. Germline CDR1 LNHNV, CDR2 YYDKDF (reference sequence). CDR3 size: 14 residues. TCR beta VDJ combinations and CDR3 sequences were profiled from genomic DNA. TCRdb re-called the reads through MiXCR, storing one row per CDR3 protein. Among about 20,000 distinct CDR3 sequences, 40% were seen once, and the ten largest hold roughly 86%. Patients picked for sequencing had shown CD8+CD57+ cell expansion detected by flow cytometry. Also included was the sequencing of CD8+CD57+ effector memory cells from about 15% of the 12 patients. Patients had undergone no therapy by the time their blood was sampled. This clonotype appeared a few times. The target antigen is unknown. The junction departs from germline at one end; a sequencing error may be responsible. Study-level points and caveats: Common to patients and controls were roughly 30 CD8+ CDR3 sequences. Among patients, CD8+CD57+ cells displayed less diversity than the total CD4+ and CD8+ pools did.

V is TRBV15 and J is TRBJ2-7; 9 bases are a match to TRBD1. This TCR came from a human donor with aplastic anemia. What was sequenced was CD8+CD57+ T cells sorted from PBMCs. The sample's subset: bead-enriched CD8+CD57+ effector memory T cells from SAA patients. The CDR3 spells CATSDRTGAYGQYF. The CDR3 nucleotides are TGTGCCACCAGCGACCGGACAGGGGCCTACGGGCAGTACTTC. Full variable domain (remainder filled in from reference TRBV15 and TRBJ2-7): DAMVIQNPRYQVTQFGKPVTLSCSQTLNHNVMYWYQQKSSQAPKLLFHYYDKDFNNEADTPDNFQSRRPNTSFCFLDIRSPGLGDTAMYLCATSDRTGAYGQYFGPGTRLTVT.